This T cell receptor (beta chain) was obtained from a study of shared clonotypes between healthy human individuals. The CDR3 contains 10 residues. Per germline, CDR1 GTSNPN and CDR2 SVGIG (reference sequence). V was clipped by 8 bases and J by 3 bases, with 4 bases between them. CD45RO-negative CD8 cells positively selected for CCR7 made up the naive population, which excluded terminally differentiated effector memory CD45RA+ cells. The sorted-subset replicate PCRs were given about 210 ng DNA, which is approximately 30,000 T cell genomes. The data were produced by immunoSEQ multiplex PCR, yet TCRdb's version contains in-frame clones alone and is incomplete. This table holds millions of clones, roughly 91% found once. The study, taken as a whole, reports: Non-shared clonotypes had lower generation probabilities than clonotypes shared by all four sorted-subset donors. Naive subsets generally exceeded memory subsets in estimated richness.

With respect to this clone: Its antigen is still unknown.

This TCR was recovered from a man aged 18 to 29 in good health. Some clones in this sample may be carry-over from other donors' samples. This rearrangement joins TRBV30 to TRBJ2-2; D gene ambiguous. The sequencing input was naive CD8+ T cells from PBMCs. The CDR3 DNA reads as TGTGCCGGGGACACCGGGGAGCTGTTTTTT. Translation gives CAGDTGELFF.